The 22 T cell receptor beta chains given below trace back to one sample, sequenced in a study of glioma-infiltrating T cells. Amplification of TCR alpha and beta CDR3 regions from RNA used iRepertoire nested multiplex PCR. TCRdb reanalysed the multiplex PCR reads using MiXCR and keeps one entry per CDR3 protein. The sample gives about 3,500 distinct CDR3 sequences, roughly 90% of which show up once; around a quarter is in the top ten. Sequencing was done on a sample of glioma tissue, nonneoplastic brain tissue, or PBMCs (not recorded which). These receptors originate from a human donor with low-grade glioma or glioblastoma, undergoing nonglioma brain surgery, or in good health (not recorded which).

In regard to this clonotype: This beta chain appears as a stray read in a library generated for alpha chains; its size is not informative. V and J are TRBV3-1 and TRBJ1-1, with TRBD1 as a possible D gene (5 bases). V lost 4 bases and J lost 11, with 17 bases in between. This CDR3 is built from 13 residues. Per germline, CDR1 LGHDT and CDR2 YNNKEL (reference sequence). CDR3 sequence reads: CASSLGQGLLAFF. CDR3 coding DNA: TGTGCCAGCAGCCTCGGACAAGGTTTGCTTGCTTTCTTT.

This clonotype came up once. Since the library was made to target alpha chains, this beta chain is a stray read and its abundance is not meaningful. The chain uses TRBV7-2 and TRBJ1-1; the D gene is possibly TRBD1 (5 bases). Germline V gene sequence: CDR1 SGHTA, CDR2 FQGNSA. The CDR3 spans 16 residues. V gave up 2 bases and J gave up 0 bases, with 13 bases separating them. The chain's CDR3 is CASSLQSGQMNTEAFF. The CDR3 coding sequence is TGTGCCAGCAGCTTACAGTCTGGACAAATGAACACTGAAGCTTTCTTT.

Of note for this clonotype: A library prepared for alpha chains yielded this beta chain as an off-target read; its size is of little meaning. This sequence joins TRBV6-2 or TRBV6-3 and TRBJ2-7; D gene unclear. This CDR3 is built from 13 residues. Per germline, CDR1 MNHEY and CDR2 SVGEGT. V was shortened by 0 bases and J by 2 bases, with 5 bases between the two germline ends. CDR3 sequence reads: CASSYSLTYEQYF. CDR3 DNA: TGTGCCAGCAGTTACTCTCTGACCTACGAGCAGTACTTC.

To note about this clonotype: This beta chain is an unintended read in a library built for alpha chains; its size means little. The V gene is TRBV15, the J gene TRBJ1-6; perhaps TRBD1 as D (5 bases). The CDR3 is 15 amino acids. The V and J ends lost 6 bases and 10 bases respectively, with 19 bases between them. From germline, CDR1 is LNHNV and CDR2 YYDKDF (reference sequence). The CDR3 protein is CATSAPDPRGSPLHF. In DNA form, the CDR3 reads TGTGCCACCAGTGCCCCCGATCCACGGGGGTCACCCCTCCACTTT.

This clonotype occurred once. In a library made to pick up alpha chains, this beta chain is a stray read with a size that means little. The genes are TRBV6-1 and TRBJ2-7, with 7 positions matching TRBD1. Germline CDR1 MNHNS, CDR2 SASEGT. The CDR3 totals 14 residues. The CDR3 loop reads CASSEQTGSSEQYV. CDR3 in DNA: TGTGCCAGCAGTGAGCAGACAGGGTCCTCCGAGCAGTACGTC.

Concerning this clonotype: A read error may produce the germline difference seen at one junction end. The library was prepared for alpha chains; this beta chain is a stray read, so its frequency means little. The chain couples TRBV27 to TRBJ2-6; D remains ambiguous. The CDR3 has 14 residues. Germline V CDR1 and CDR2: MNHEY, SMNVEV (reference sequence). The CDR3 here is CVSSSMNGANVLTF. The CDR3 DNA reads TGTGTCAGCAGTTCCATGAATGGGGCCAACGTCCTGACTTTC.

This clonotype was seen a handful of times. Since it is a stray read in a library aimed at alpha chains, this beta chain has a size that is not meaningful. The genes are TRBV6-5 and TRBJ1-5; D is unresolved. The V and J ends lost 5 bases and 0 bases respectively, with 11 bases between them. Germline CDR1 reads MNHEY; CDR2 reads SVGAGI. The CDR3 length is 15 residues. The CDR3 region is CASSQRGYSNQPQHF. CDR3 DNA sequence: TGTGCCAGCAGTCAAAGAGGATATAGCAATCAGCCCCAGCATTTT.

A note on this clonotype: This beta chain is a stray sequence in a library constructed for alpha chains; its clone size is not meaningful. The rearrangement uses TRBV6-1 and TRBJ2-3; D might be TRBD2 (5 bases). Trimming pared 6 bases from V and 7 bases from J, leaving 11 bases between. Germline V gene lookup returns CDR1 MNHNS and CDR2 SASEGT. CDR3 length: 12 amino acids. CDR3 nucleotides: TGTGCCAGCAGGGAGGATCGGTATACGCAGTATTTT. Translated: CASREDRYTQYF.

In the case of this clonotype: Since it is a stray read in a library aimed at alpha chains, this beta chain has a size that is not meaningful. The genes are TRBV5-1 and TRBJ2-2; D is ambiguous. The germline V gene encodes CDR1 SGHRS and CDR2 YFSETQ. The V end lost 2 bases, the J end lost 0 bases, and 11 bases lay between the germline ends. The CDR3 runs 16 residues. CDR3 DNA sequence: TGCGCCAGCAGCTTCCGTGGCAGCCCGAACACCGGGGAGCTGTTTTTT. Encoded protein: CASSFRGSPNTGELFF.

This clonotype appeared once. This beta chain is a stray sequence in a library constructed for alpha chains; its clone size is not meaningful. The CDR3 coding sequence is TGCAGTGCTAGCTCCCCTAAGACTAGCGGGACCGATACGCAGTATTTT. Residues: CSASSPKTSGTDTQYF. The chain carries TRBV20-1 and TRBJ2-3, with 11 bases fitting TRBD2. V gave up 3 bases and J gave up 6 bases; unmatched junction bases: 11. This CDR3 contains 16 residues. Germline V CDR1 and CDR2: DFQATT, SNEGSKA (reference sequence).

As for this clonotype: As an off-target read in a library built for alpha chains, this beta chain has a frequency of little significance. The gene calls are TRBV25-1 and TRBJ1-5; no reliable D call. Per the germline V gene, CDR1 is MGHDK and CDR2 is SYGVNS. The V end was cut by 3 bases, the J end by 4 bases, with 10 bases between. This CDR3 spans 14 amino acids. The CDR3 sequence: CASSEYRSNQPQHF. DNA of the CDR3: TGTGCCAGCAGTGAGTATCGGAGTAATCAGCCCCAGCATTTT. The complete variable domain, with remaining parts taken from reference TRBV25-1 and TRBJ1-5, reads EADIYQTPRYLVIGTGKKITLECSQTMGHDKMYWYQQDPGMELHLIHYSYGVNSTEKGDLSSESTVSRIRTEHFPLTLESARPSHTSQYLCASSEYRSNQPQHFGDGTRLSIL.

As regards this clonotype: This beta chain lies outside the target of a library built for alpha chains; its clone size means little. This chain links TRBV12-3 or TRBV12-4 with TRBJ2-3, with 8 bases matching TRBD2. The CDR3 totals 15 residues. The V and J ends lost 4 bases and 0 bases, in that order; junction bases with no gene match: 3. The CDR3 reads CASSSLAASTDTQYF. CDR3 coding DNA: TGTGCCAGCAGTTCACTAGCGGCTAGCACAGATACGCAGTATTTT.

This clonotype was detected only once. This beta chain is a stray sequence in a library constructed for alpha chains; its clone size is not meaningful. V gene TRBV28 combines with J gene TRBJ2-7; 7 positions agree with TRBD1. CDR3 length: 12 amino acids. Germline trimming cut 5 bases from V and 4 bases from J; bases unmatched to any gene: 2. Germline values: CDR1 MDHEN, CDR2 SYDVKM. The CDR3 sequence: CASSLRGYEQYV. CDR3 nucleotides: TGTGCCAGCAGTCTCAGGGGGTACGAGCAGTACGTC.

This clonotype was picked up one time. Found in a library prepared for alpha chains, this beta chain is an off-target read, and its abundance has little meaning. The rearrangement joins TRBV11-2 to TRBJ2-3; D perhaps matches TRBD2 (6 bases). V lost 5 bases and J lost 2, with 14 bases in between. In germline, CDR1 is SGHAT, CDR2 FQNNGV. The length of the CDR3 is 15 residues. The CDR3 region is CASSGLGGVTDTQYF. The CDR3 nucleotides are TGTGCCAGCAGCGGTCTCGGCGGGGTCACAGATACGCAGTATTTT.

As to this clonotype: Because this beta chain is a stray read in a library intended to capture alpha chains, its abundance should not be given much weight. The chain recombines TRBV24-1 with TRBJ2-1; 8 bases fit TRBD2. CDR3 length equals 15 residues. V gave up 3 bases and J gave up 3 bases; unmatched junction bases: 3. In germline, CDR1 is KGHDR, CDR2 SFDVKD. CDR3 sequence: CATSDRGTSYNEQFF. The CDR3, as DNA: TGTGCCACCAGTGATCGAGGGACTAGCTACAATGAGCAGTTCTTC.

A note on this clonotype: This beta chain was picked up by a library intended for alpha chains and is off target, so its count carries little meaning. The chain carries TRBV20-1 and TRBJ1-6; 7 bases map to TRBD1. Germline V gives CDR1 DFQATT, CDR2 SNEGSKA (reference sequence). The CDR3 is made up of 16 amino acids. V lost 6 bases, J lost 7 bases, and 15 bases stayed unmatched. CDR3 loop: CSAPNWSGQLNSPLHF. The CDR3 DNA is TGCAGTGCCCCAAATTGGTCGGGACAGCTCAATTCACCCCTCCACTTT.

In the case of this clonotype: This beta chain was picked up by a library intended for alpha chains and is off target, so its count carries little meaning. This sequence joins TRBV6-1 and TRBJ2-1; D may be TRBD2 (6 bases). This CDR3 is built from 16 residues. Per the germline V gene, CDR1 is MNHNS and CDR2 is SASEGT. V gave up 5 bases and J gave up 0 bases, with 14 bases separating them. CDR3 DNA sequence: TGTGCCAGCAGTAGACTAGGAAGAAGCTCCTACAATGAGCAGTTCTTC. Its translation: CASSRLGRSSYNEQFF.

Comments on this clonotype: Being off target in a library aimed at alpha chains, this beta chain has a size of little meaning. The chain is built from TRBV27 and TRBJ1-5; D not certain. CDR1 is MNHEY and CDR2 is SMNVEV in the germline V gene (reference sequence). Trimming pared 6 bases from V and 2 bases from J, leaving 17 bases between. The CDR3 has 16 amino acids. This chain's CDR3 is CASSPFSVQGNQPQHF. The CDR3 coding sequence is TGTGCCAGCAGCCCCTTTAGCGTTCAGGGCAATCAGCCCCAGCATTTT.

To note about this clonotype: A library prepared for alpha chains yielded this beta chain as an off-target read; its size is of little meaning. The chain has TRBV27 and TRBJ2-3; D possibly corresponds to TRBD1 (6 bases). Germline CDR1 and CDR2: MNHEY and SMNVEV (reference sequence). V lost 5 bases and J lost 2, with 11 bases in between. There are 14 residues in the CDR3. The CDR3 loop is CASSTRTVTDTQYF. DNA of the CDR3: TGTGCCAGCAGTACCCGGACAGTCACAGATACGCAGTATTTT.

Comments on this clonotype: Found in a library prepared for alpha chains, this beta chain is an off-target read, and its abundance has little meaning. V gene TRBV6-5 combines with J gene TRBJ2-7, with D unresolved. Germline CDR1 MNHEY, CDR2 SVGAGI. This CDR3 has 13 amino acids. Trimming pared 5 bases from V and 2 bases from J, leaving 10 bases between. In nucleotides, the CDR3 is TGTGCCAGCAGTACCGGGTCTACCTACGAGCAGTACTTC. This translates into CASSTGSTYEQYF.

Notes on this clonotype: A library made for alpha chains picked up this beta chain off target, so its size means little. V usage is TRBV11-2 and J usage is TRBJ1-1, with a weak D call TRBD1 (6 bases). Germline V lookup: CDR1 SGHAT, CDR2 FQNNGV. V gave up 1 base and J gave up 7 bases, with 10 bases separating them. The CDR3 contains 13 residues. Written as DNA, the CDR3 is TGTGCCAGCAGCTTAGCTGGGACAAGTGAAGCTTTCTTT. Residues: CASSLAGTSEAFF.

Concerning this clonotype: Little can be read into the size of this beta chain, an off-target read in a library designed for alpha chains. The gene calls are TRBV20-1 and TRBJ1-3; no clear D gene. From germline, CDR1 is DFQATT and CDR2 SNEGSKA (reference sequence). V lost 4 bases and J lost 0, with 10 bases in between. This CDR3 spans 14 amino acids. CDR3 amino acids: CSATNSGSGNTIYF. The CDR3 DNA reads TGCAGTGCTACCAACAGTGGCTCTGGAAACACCATATATTTT.